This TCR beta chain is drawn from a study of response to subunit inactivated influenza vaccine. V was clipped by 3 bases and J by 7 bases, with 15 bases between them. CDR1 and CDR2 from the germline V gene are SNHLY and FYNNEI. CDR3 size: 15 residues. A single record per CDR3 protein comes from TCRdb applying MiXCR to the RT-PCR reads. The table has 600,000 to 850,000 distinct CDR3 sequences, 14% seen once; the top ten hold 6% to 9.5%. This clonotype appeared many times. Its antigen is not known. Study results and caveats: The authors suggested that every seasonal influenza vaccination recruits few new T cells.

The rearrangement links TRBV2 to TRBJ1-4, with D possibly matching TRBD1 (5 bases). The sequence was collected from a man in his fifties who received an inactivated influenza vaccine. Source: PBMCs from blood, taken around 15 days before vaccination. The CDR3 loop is CASSERQGTGEKLFF. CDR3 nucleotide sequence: TGTGCCAGCAGTGAGCGGCAGGGTACAGGTGAAAAACTGTTTTTT.